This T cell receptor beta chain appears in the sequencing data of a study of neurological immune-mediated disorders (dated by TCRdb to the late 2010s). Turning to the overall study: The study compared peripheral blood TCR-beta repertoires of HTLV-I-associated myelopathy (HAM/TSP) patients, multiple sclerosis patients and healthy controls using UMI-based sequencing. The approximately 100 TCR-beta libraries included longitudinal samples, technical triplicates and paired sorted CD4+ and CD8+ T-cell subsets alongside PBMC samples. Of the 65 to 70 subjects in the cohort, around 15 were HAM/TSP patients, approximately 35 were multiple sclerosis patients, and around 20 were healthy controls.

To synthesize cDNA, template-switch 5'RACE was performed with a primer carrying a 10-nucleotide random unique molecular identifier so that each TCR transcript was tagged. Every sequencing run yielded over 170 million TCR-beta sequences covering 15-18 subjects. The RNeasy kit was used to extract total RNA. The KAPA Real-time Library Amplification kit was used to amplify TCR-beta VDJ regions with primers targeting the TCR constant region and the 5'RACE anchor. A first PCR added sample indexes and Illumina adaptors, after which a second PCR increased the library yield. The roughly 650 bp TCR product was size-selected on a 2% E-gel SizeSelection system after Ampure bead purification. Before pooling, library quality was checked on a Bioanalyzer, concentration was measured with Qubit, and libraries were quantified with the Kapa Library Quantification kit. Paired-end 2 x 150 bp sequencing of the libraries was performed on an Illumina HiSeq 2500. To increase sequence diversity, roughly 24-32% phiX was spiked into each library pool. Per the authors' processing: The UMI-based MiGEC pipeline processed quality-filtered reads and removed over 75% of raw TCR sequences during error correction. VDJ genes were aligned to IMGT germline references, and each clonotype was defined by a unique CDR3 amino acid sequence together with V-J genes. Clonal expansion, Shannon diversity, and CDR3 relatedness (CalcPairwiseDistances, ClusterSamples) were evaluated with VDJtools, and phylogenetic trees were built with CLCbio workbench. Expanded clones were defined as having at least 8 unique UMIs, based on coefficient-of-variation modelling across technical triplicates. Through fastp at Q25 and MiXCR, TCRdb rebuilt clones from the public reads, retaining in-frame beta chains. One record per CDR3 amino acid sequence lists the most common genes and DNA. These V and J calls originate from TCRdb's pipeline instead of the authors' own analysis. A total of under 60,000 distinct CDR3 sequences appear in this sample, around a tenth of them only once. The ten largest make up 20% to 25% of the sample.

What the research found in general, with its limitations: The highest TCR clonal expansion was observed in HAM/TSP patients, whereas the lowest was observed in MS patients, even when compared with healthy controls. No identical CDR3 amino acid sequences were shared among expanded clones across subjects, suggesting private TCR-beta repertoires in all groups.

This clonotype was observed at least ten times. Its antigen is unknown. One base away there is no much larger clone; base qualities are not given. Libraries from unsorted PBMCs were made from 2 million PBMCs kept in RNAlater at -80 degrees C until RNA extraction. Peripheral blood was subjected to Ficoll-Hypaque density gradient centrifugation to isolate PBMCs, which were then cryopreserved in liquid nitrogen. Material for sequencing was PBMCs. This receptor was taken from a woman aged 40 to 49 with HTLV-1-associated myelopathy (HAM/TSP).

The bases are TGCGCCAGCAGCTTGGCCTCATTGGACAATGAGCAGTTCTTC. Its protein product is CASSLASLDNEQFF. The rearrangement combines TRBV5-1 with TRBJ2-1; too little of a D gene remains to name it. The CDR3 holds 14 amino acids from the cysteine to the phenylalanine. Kept here is only the CDR3 DNA, which spans 42 bases and is read in frame from base 1. Per the germline V gene, SGHRS is the CDR1 and YFSETQ is the CDR2. The V and J ends are trimmed by 0 bases and 5 bases, leaving 9 bases between them. The variable domain in full, with residues beyond the CDR3 obtained from the reference TRBV5-1 and TRBJ2-1 genes, is KAGVTQTPRYLIKTRGQQVTLSCSPISGHRSVSWYQQTPGQGLQFLFEYFSETQRNKGNFPGRFSGRQFSNSRSEMNVSTLELGDSALYLCASSLASLDNEQFFGPGTRLTVL.